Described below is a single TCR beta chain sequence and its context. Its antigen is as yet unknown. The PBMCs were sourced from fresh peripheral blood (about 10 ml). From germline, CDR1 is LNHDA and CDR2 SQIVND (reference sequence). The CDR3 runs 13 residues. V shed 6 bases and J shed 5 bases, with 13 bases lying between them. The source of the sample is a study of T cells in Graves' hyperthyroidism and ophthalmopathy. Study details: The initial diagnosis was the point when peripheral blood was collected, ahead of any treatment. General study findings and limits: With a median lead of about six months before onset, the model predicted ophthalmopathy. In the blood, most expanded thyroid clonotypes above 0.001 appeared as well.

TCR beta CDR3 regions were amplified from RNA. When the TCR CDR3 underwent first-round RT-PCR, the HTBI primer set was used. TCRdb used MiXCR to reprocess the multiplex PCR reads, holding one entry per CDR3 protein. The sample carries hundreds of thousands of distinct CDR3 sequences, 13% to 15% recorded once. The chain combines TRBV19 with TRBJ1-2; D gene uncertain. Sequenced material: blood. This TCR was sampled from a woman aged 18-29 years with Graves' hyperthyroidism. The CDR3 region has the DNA TGTGCCAGTAGCCCCCAGGCTGTATATGGCTACACCTTC. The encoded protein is CASSPQAVYGYTF.